The rows below give T cell receptor beta chains drawn from one sample of a study of blood T cell repertoires in COVID-19. TCRdb's copy holds only in-frame clones and misses some; the assay was immunoSEQ multiplex PCR. The table shows roughly 100,000 clones, with 81% occurring only once. The sequencing sample was made of peripheral blood. The receptors stem from a man aged 80 or over with acute or convalescent COVID-19. Both conserved end residues are part of each CDR3. Fields, in order: J gene, V gene, clone size, D gene, CDR3 protein, CDR3 DNA. The D gene is left open where the match is weak. Size is omitted from some rows. Given values are once, few, many or a class for expanded clones.

>TRBJ2-1|TRBV5-1|-|TRBD2
CASSLTSGRAGEQFF
TGCGCCAGCAGCTTGACTAGCGGGAGGGCCGGTGAGCAGTTCTTC
>TRBJ1-1|TRBV7-3|-|-
CASSLVQNTEAFF
TGTGCCAGCAGCTTAGTACAAAACACTGAAGCTTTCTTT
>TRBJ2-2|TRBV5-1|once|TRBD2
CASSLTSGRNTGELFF
TGCGCCAGCAGCTTGACTAGCGGGAGGAACACCGGGGAGCTGTTTTTT
>TRBJ1-1|TRBV15|-|TRBD1
CATSRADRATEAFF
TGTGCCACCAGCAGAGCGGACAGGGCAACGGAAGCTTTCTTT
>TRBJ2-7|TRBV24-1|-|TRBD1
CATSDPRPRDRGNYYEQYF
TGTGCCACCAGTGACCCGAGACCCCGGGACAGAGGGAATTACTACGAGCAGTACTTC
>TRBJ1-1|TRBV5-1|-|-
CASSLNPGTEAFF
TGCGCCAGCAGCTTAAACCCGGGGACTGAAGCTTTCTTT
>TRBJ1-2|TRBV9|-|-
CASSAQGNYGYTF
TGTGCCAGCAGCGCACAGGGAAACTATGGCTACACCTTC
>TRBJ1-1|TRBV7-2|-|-
CASSVGTLTEAFF
TGTGCCAGCAGCGTAGGGACACTTACTGAAGCTTTCTTT
>TRBJ2-2|TRBV5-5|-|TRBD1
CASSQGTARDTGELFF
TGTGCCAGCAGCCAAGGGACAGCCCGCGACACCGGGGAGCTGTTTTTT
>TRBJ2-2|TRBV18|-|TRBD2
CASSPPGLAGGNTGELFF
TGTGCCAGCTCACCTCCGGGACTAGCGGGAGGGAACACCGGGGAGCTGTTTTTT
>TRBJ2-3|TRBV19|-|TRBD2
CASSRAGGGAPSDTQYF
TGTGCCAGTAGTCGCGCGGGAGGGGGTGCGCCCTCAGATACGCAGTATTTT
>TRBJ2-7|TRBV7-2|-|TRBD2
CASSPAPGGWYEQYF
TGTGCCAGCAGCCCAGCCCCCGGGGGGTGGTACGAGCAGTACTTC
>TRBJ2-1|TRBV18|-|TRBD2
CASSPPIAGGQGEQFF
TGTGCCAGCTCACCACCCATAGCGGGAGGGCAAGGGGAGCAGTTCTTC
>TRBJ2-7|TRBV19|-|TRBD1
CASSLLGTVEQYF
TGTGCCAGTAGCCTCCTAGGGACAGTCGAGCAGTACTTC
>TRBJ2-5|TRBV5-1|-|-
CASSSSIQGIMQTQYF
TGCGCCAGCAGCTCCTCAATTCAGGGTATAATGCAGACCCAGTACTTC
>TRBJ1-5|TRBV2|-|-
CASSPDRNSNQPQHF
TGTGCCAGCAGTCCAGACAGAAATAGCAATCAGCCCCAGCATTTT
>TRBJ1-5|TRBV4-1|-|-
CASSHLGGDQPQHF
TGCGCCAGCAGCCACCTAGGCGGGGATCAGCCCCAGCATTTT